One and the same sample provided the 24 T cell receptor beta chains below, sequenced in a study of identical twins. Using its own MiXCR run on the 5' RACE reads, TCRdb lists one record per CDR3 protein. The profile shows roughly 1,500,000 distinct CDR3 sequences, less than 35% of them singletons. Sequencing input: cord blood. These receptor sequences come from a newborn girl in good health.

The genes are TRBV2 and TRBJ2-3, with 13 positions matching TRBD2. CDR3 length equals 17 residues. J gave up 4 bases and V 2 bases, and 6 bases lay outside the gene matches. The V gene's germline CDR1 is SNHLY and CDR2 FYNNEI. CDR3 in DNA: TGTGCCAGCAGTGAATACGGGACTAGCGGGACGGCAGATACGCAGTATTTT. It encodes CASSEYGTSGTADTQYF.

J is TRBJ2-7 and V is TRBV10-3, with no clear D. In germline, CDR1 is ENHRY, CDR2 SYGVKD. The CDR3 covers 12 residues. Trimming left V 5 bases short and J 3 bases short, with 8 bases between. The CDR3 here is CAISSDGYEQYF. In DNA, the CDR3 is TGTGCCATCAGTTCGGACGGCTACGAGCAGTACTTC.

This rearrangement joins TRBV5-1 to TRBJ2-5; 12 bases line up with TRBD2. The CDR3 loop spans 18 amino acids. V lost 0 bases and J lost 3; bases outside the gene matches: 9. Germline V gene lookup returns CDR1 SGHRS and CDR2 YFSETQ. Written as DNA, the CDR3 is TGCGCCAGCAGCTTGGGAGGAACTAGCGGGAGGATGGAAGAGACCCAGTACTTC. Translated, it gives CASSLGGTSGRMEETQYF.

The chain couples TRBV20-1 to TRBJ2-3; 8 nucleotides line up with TRBD2. The CDR3 consists of 15 residues. The trim removed 0 bases at V and 4 bases at J, leaving 6 bases unmatched. Per germline, CDR1 DFQATT and CDR2 SNEGSKA (reference sequence). Here the CDR3 DNA reads TGCAGTGCTAGAGATCCAGCGGGGGCCGCAGATACGCAGTATTTT. Its protein is CSARDPAGAADTQYF.

The chain has TRBV20-1 and TRBJ2-5; the match to TRBD1 covers 8 bases. The DNA end is more similar to TRBJ2-7, so the J call may be wrong. Germline CDR1 DFQATT, CDR2 SNEGSKA (reference sequence). The CDR3 runs 13 residues. The DNA for the CDR3 is TGCAGTGCTAGGCGGGACAGGTACTACGAGCAGTACTTC. Translation gives CSARRDRYYEQYF.

J is TRBJ2-7 and V is TRBV29-1, with TRBD2 matching 11 bases. From germline, CDR1 is SQVTM and CDR2 ANQGSEA. The CDR3 has 15 amino acids. Trimming cost V 6 bases and J 5 bases; bases outside gene matches: 12. As DNA, the CDR3 is TGCAGCGTCAAGTATAGCGGGAGGGCCATCGACGAGCAGTACTTC. Encoded protein: CSVKYSGRAIDEQYF.

The rearrangement links TRBV3-1 to TRBJ2-1; D gene ambiguous. The length of the CDR3 is 15 residues. V shed 4 bases and J shed 5 bases, with 15 bases lying between them. The germline V gene encodes CDR1 LGHDT and CDR2 YNNKEL (reference sequence). CDR3 region: CASSPTGITNNEQFF. In DNA, the CDR3 is TGTGCCAGCAGCCCGACGGGCATAACTAACAATGAGCAGTTCTTC.

Only a few counts were recorded for this clonotype. The DNA for the CDR3 is TGCGCCAGCAGCCCCCGGGACAGGGTTAAAATCGGATCTGGGGCCAACGTCCTGACTTTC. Translating gives CASSPRDRVKIGSGANVLTF. The chain uses TRBV5-1 and TRBJ2-6; TRBD1 matches 9 bases. V was clipped by 4 bases and J by 1 base; unmatched bases: 15. Germline V gene data show CDR1 as SGHRS and CDR2 as YFSETQ. The CDR3 length is 20 residues.

The gene calls are TRBV4-1 and TRBJ1-1; possible D gene TRBD1, 6 bases. Per the germline V gene, CDR1 is MGHRA and CDR2 is YSYEKL. This CDR3 has 13 amino acids. The V end lost 2 bases, the J end lost 3 bases, and 7 bases lay between the germline ends. Here the CDR3 reads CASSQNRDTEAFF. Here the CDR3 DNA reads TGCGCCAGCAGCCAAAACAGGGACACTGAAGCTTTCTTT.

The chain couples TRBV4-2 to TRBJ2-3; D may be TRBD1 (5 bases). The germline CDR1 and CDR2 sequences are LGHNA and YNFKEQ. The V end lost 1 base, the J end lost 4 bases, and 18 bases lay between the germline ends. CDR3 size: 17 residues. DNA for the CDR3: TGTGCCAGCAGCCAAGGAACATATGGGGCTGTCTCAGATACGCAGTATTTT. Protein product: CASSQGTYGAVSDTQYF.

This clonotype occurred a few times. The V and J genes are TRBV15 and TRBJ2-5; D not resolved. CDR1 LNHNV and CDR2 YYDKDF come from the germline V gene (reference sequence). This CDR3 region has 12 residues. The V gene lost 7 bases and the J gene lost 5 bases, with 11 bases spanning the gap. CDR3: CATTDARETQYF. The CDR3 bases are TGTGCCACCACGGATGCTCGGGAGACCCAGTACTTC.

The gene calls are TRBV2 and TRBJ2-5, with 9 bases matching TRBD1. CDR3 length: 13 amino acids. Trimming at V came to 9 bases and at J to 3 bases, leaving 5 bases not matched to a gene. Germline values: CDR1 SNHLY, CDR2 FYNNEI. DNA of the CDR3: TGTGCCAGGGGGGGGACAGGGAAAGAGACCCAGTACTTC. Translating gives CARGGTGKETQYF. Filled out from reference TRBV2 and TRBJ2-5, the complete variable domain reads EPEVTQTPSHQVTQMGQEVILRCVPISNHLYFYWYRQILGQKVEFLVSFYNNEISEKSEIFDDQFSVERPDGSNFTLKIRSTKLEDSAMYFCARGGTGKETQYFGPGTRLLVL.

The genes are TRBV6-1 and TRBJ1-2, with 7 bases fitting TRBD1. Trimming at V came to 5 bases and at J to 6 bases, leaving 9 bases not matched to a gene. The CDR3 runs 14 residues. The germline gives CDR1 MNHNS, CDR2 SASEGT. In DNA form, the CDR3 reads TGTGCCAGCAGTAATAACCCCGGGACAGATGGCTACACCTTC. This sequence encodes CASSNNPGTDGYTF.

The CDR3 loop reads CASSYRPSGNTIYF. The CDR3 DNA reads as TGTGCCAGCAGCTACCGCCCCTCTGGAAACACCATATATTTT. V gene TRBV27 combines with J gene TRBJ1-3, with D unresolved. This CDR3 has 14 amino acids. With 6 bases removed from V and 0 bases from J, the gap between germline ends came to 9 bases. Germline CDR1 MNHEY, CDR2 SMNVEV (reference sequence).

V and J are TRBV20-1 and TRBJ1-2; tentatively, D is TRBD1 (5 bases). This CDR3 is 13 amino acids long. The V and J ends lost 6 bases and 2 bases respectively, with 13 bases between them. Looked up from germline, CDR1 is DFQATT and CDR2 is SNEGSKA (reference sequence). As DNA, the CDR3 is TGCAGTGCCGTTGACAGACCCAACTATGGCTACACCTTC. Amino acid sequence: CSAVDRPNYGYTF.

This clonotype was counted between two and nine times. The chain carries TRBV6-6 and TRBJ1-1; a possible D gene is TRBD1 (5 bases). The germline V and J ends were trimmed by 7 bases and 4 bases, with 25 bases remaining between them. The germline CDR1 and CDR2 sequences are MNHNY and SVGAGI (reference sequence). The CDR3 length is 17 residues. CDR3 residues: CASTLGRDSRWGTEAFF. CDR3 nucleotide sequence: TGTGCCAGCACCCTTGGCAGGGACTCCCGGTGGGGCACTGAAGCTTTCTTT.

This chain links TRBV20-1 with TRBJ2-3; 12 nucleotides align to TRBD2. The V segment lost 8 bases and the J segment 0 bases; nucleotides outside the gene matches: 3. CDR3 length: 14 amino acids. Germline CDR1 is DFQATT and CDR2 is SNEGSKA (reference sequence). The CDR3 is CSQGTSGSTDTQYF. The CDR3 DNA reads as TGCAGTCAAGGGACTAGCGGGAGCACAGATACGCAGTATTTT.

This clonotype turned up a few times. This chain links TRBV5-1 with TRBJ2-1; TRBD2 aligns across 13 bases. Trimming removed 0 bases from V and 8 bases from J; junction bases left unmatched: 2. Germline V gene lookup returns CDR1 SGHRS and CDR2 YFSETQ. The CDR3 is made up of 15 amino acids. CDR3 sequence: CASSLVLAGGDEQFF. CDR3 in DNA: TGCGCCAGCAGCTTGGTACTAGCGGGGGGGGATGAGCAGTTCTTC.

This chain links TRBV7-2 with TRBJ2-3; 9 bases are shared with TRBD1. The germline V gene encodes CDR1 SGHTA and CDR2 FQGNSA. The CDR3 consists of 15 residues. V trimming: 5 bases; J trimming: 1 base; junction bases outside the gene matches: 4. CDR3 sequence reads: CASSRQGGRTDTQYF. The DNA for the CDR3 is TGTGCCAGCAGCCGACAGGGGGGACGCACAGATACGCAGTATTTT.

This chain joins TRBV18 and TRBJ2-7; D is possibly TRBD1 (5 bases). The J call is uncertain, as TRBJ2-4 better fits the DNA end. The CDR3 length is 13 residues. From germline, CDR1 is KGHSH and CDR2 LQKENI. The CDR3 DNA is TGTGCCAGCTCACCACCGATAGGGGACATTCAGTACTTC. Its protein product is CASSPPIGDIQYF.

This clonotype was seen ten or more times. The V call is TRBV20-1, the J call TRBJ2-3; 7 bases map to TRBD1. V was pared by 1 base and J by 5 bases, with 3 bases of the junction left unmatched. The germline CDR1 and CDR2 sequences are DFQATT and SNEGSKA (reference sequence). This CDR3 region has 13 residues. The CDR3 loop reads CSARVAGGDTQYF. The CDR3, as DNA: TGCAGTGCTAGAGTGGCAGGGGGAGATACGCAGTATTTT.

V and J are TRBV2 and TRBJ2-7, with TRBD2 as a possible D gene (5 bases). The germline V and J ends were trimmed by 10 bases and 2 bases, with 18 bases remaining between them. The CDR3 is 14 residues long. CDR1 is SNHLY, CDR2 FYNNEI, per germline. CDR3 protein: CAIKEKRFPYEQYF. The CDR3 nucleotides are TGTGCCATAAAGGAGAAGCGGTTCCCCTACGAGCAGTACTTC.

The chain joins TRBV12-3 or TRBV12-4 to TRBJ2-7, with D possibly TRBD2 on 6 matching bases. The CDR3 is 13 amino acids. The V and J ends lost 8 bases and 2 bases respectively, with 13 bases between them. CDR3 region: CASLSGSAYEQYF. The CDR3 DNA follows: TGTGCCAGCCTAAGCGGGTCGGCCTACGAGCAGTACTTC.

This clonotype was counted a few times. The chain carries TRBV12-3 or TRBV12-4 and TRBJ2-5; D ambiguous. Trimming removed 1 base at V and 5 bases at J, with 8 bases between. This CDR3 has 13 residues. The CDR3 here is CASSLGAIETQYF. The CDR3, as DNA: TGTGCCAGCAGTTTAGGGGCTATCGAGACCCAGTACTTC.